These 19 T cell receptor beta chains came from one sample sequenced in a study of blood T cell repertoires in COVID-19. Profiled with immunoSEQ multiplex PCR; TCRdb holds only in-frame clones, not every one. The sample has 50,000 to 65,000 clones, roughly 76% seen once; the top ten hold around 5.3%. The sequenced sample was peripheral blood. These receptor sequences come from an older woman with acute or convalescent COVID-19.

This clone was picked up one time. This chain joins TRBV28 and TRBJ2-3; 9 nucleotides agree with TRBD2. The CDR3 length is 15 residues. CDR1 is MDHEN and CDR2 is SYDVKM in the germline V gene. With 4 bases clipped from V and 2 bases from J, the junction kept 4 bases outside the gene matches. The CDR3 nucleotides read TGTGCCAGCAGTTCGAGCGGGGGGCTCACAGATACGCAGTATTTT. Its protein product is CASSSSGGLTDTQYF.

The V gene is TRBV27, the J gene TRBJ2-6, with 7 bases aligning to TRBD1. The CDR3 is made up of 15 amino acids. Germline V CDR1 and CDR2: MNHEY, SMNVEV (reference sequence). The trim removed 9 bases at V and 0 bases at J, leaving 5 bases unmatched. CDR3 residues: CASRQGHSGANVLTF. CDR3 DNA: TGTGCCAGTCGACAGGGACACTCTGGGGCCAACGTCCTGACTTTC.

The rearrangement links TRBV24-1 to TRBJ2-1, with 9 bases aligning to TRBD2. Germline V gene sequence: CDR1 KGHDR, CDR2 SFDVKD. V shed 3 bases and J 3 bases; nucleotides not matched to a gene: 11. The CDR3 has 18 residues. Here the CDR3 DNA reads TGTGCCACCAGTGATGATGCCGGGACTAGCTCGCTCTACAATGAGCAGTTCTTC. The encoded protein is CATSDDAGTSSLYNEQFF.

In DNA, the CDR3 is TGTGCCAGCTCACCACCGGTCCTAGGGGGATACAATGAGCAGTTCTTC. It translates to CASSPPVLGGYNEQFF. The V and J genes are TRBV18 and TRBJ2-1; weak D call: TRBD1 (6 bases). Germline V gene lookup returns CDR1 KGHSH and CDR2 LQKENI. Trimming shortened V by 0 bases and J by 4 bases, and 13 bases separated the two germline ends. This CDR3 comprises 16 residues.

This clone was recorded a few times. J is TRBJ1-5 and V is TRBV18, with 7 positions matching TRBD1. The germline CDR1 and CDR2 sequences are KGHSH and LQKENI. V gave up 5 bases and J gave up 9 bases; unmatched junction bases: 4. There are 12 residues in the CDR3. The CDR3 here is CASSDRAGPQHF. Written as DNA, the CDR3 is TGTGCCAGCTCAGACAGGGCAGGGCCCCAGCATTTT.

In this sample, this clone turned up once. J is TRBJ1-1 and V is TRBV30, with D unclear. The V end was cut by 0 bases, the J end by 1 base, with 6 bases between. From germline, CDR1 is GTSNPN and CDR2 SVGIG (reference sequence). The CDR3 has 13 residues. CDR3 amino acids: CAWSVPGNTEAFF. The CDR3 DNA sequence: TGTGCCTGGAGTGTACCCGGGAACACTGAAGCTTTCTTT. Full variable domain (outside the CDR3, taken from reference TRBV30 and TRBJ1-1): SQTIHQWPATLVQPVGSPLSLECTVEGTSNPNLYWYRQAAGRGLQLLFYSVGIGQISSEVPQNLSASRPQDRQFILSSKKLLLSDSGFYLCAWSVPGNTEAFFGQGTRLTVV.

The rearrangement joins TRBV27 to TRBJ1-5; D might be TRBD1 (5 bases). Germline V gene sequence: CDR1 MNHEY, CDR2 SMNVEV (reference sequence). Trimming shortened V by 5 bases and J by 0 bases, and 11 bases separated the two germline ends. The CDR3 has 15 residues. The CDR3 DNA reads TGTGCCAGCAGTACCATCAGGGATAGCAATCAGCCCCAGCATTTT. Translating it yields CASSTIRDSNQPQHF.

V is TRBV21-1 and J is TRBJ2-4; the table's D call, TRBD2, has no DNA check behind it. TRBV21-1 is tagged as a pseudogene. The CDR3 spans 22 residues. The CDR3 sequence is CASSKVPGYTPSPRRTKNIQYF. The DNA of the CDR3 is TGTGCCAGCAGCAAAGTTCCGGGTTATACTCCCAGCCCGCGGCGGACCAAAAACATTCAGTACTTC.

This chain uses TRBV7-2 with TRBJ1-1, with D uncertain. The CDR3 consists of 15 residues. Trimming cost V 4 bases and J 0 bases, with 12 bases left between them. Germline lookup yields CDR1 SGHTA and CDR2 FQGNSA. CDR3 DNA sequence: TGTGCCAGCAGCTCCAGGCCGAATATGAACACTGAAGCTTTCTTT. Protein product: CASSSRPNMNTEAFF. The entire variable domain, with the rest obtained from reference TRBV7-2 and TRBJ1-1, is as follows: GAGVSQSPSNKVTEKGKDVELRCDPISGHTALYWYRQSLGQGLEFLIYFQGNSAPDKSGLPSDRFSAERTGGSVSTLTIQRTQQEDSAVYLCASSSRPNMNTEAFFGQGTRLTVV.

The chain recombines TRBV28 with TRBJ1-5, with a weak D call TRBD1 (5 bases). CDR3 length: 16 amino acids. Germline V gene data show CDR1 as MDHEN and CDR2 as SYDVKM. V was shortened by 3 bases and J by 0 bases, with 12 bases between the two germline ends. The DNA for the CDR3 is TGTGCCAGCAGTTTGGACAACACCTATAGCAATCAGCCCCAGCATTTT. Encoded protein: CASSLDNTYSNQPQHF.

This clone was seen a few times. This chain joins TRBV6-5 and TRBJ1-3; maybe TRBD1 (5 bases). The CDR3 spans 15 residues. Deletions cut 7 bases from V and 0 bases from J, with 13 bases between. Looked up from germline, CDR1 is MNHEY and CDR2 is SVGAGI. The DNA of the CDR3 is TGTGCCAGCACCCTACACGGGGGCTCTGGAAACACCATATATTTT. Protein: CASTLHGGSGNTIYF.

V is TRBV27 and J is TRBJ2-1; TRBD2 agrees at 12 bases. The CDR3 length is 15 residues. The V segment lost 3 bases and the J segment 7 bases; nucleotides outside the gene matches: 4. The V gene's germline CDR1 is MNHEY and CDR2 SMNVEV (reference sequence). The CDR3 is CASSFPGLAGNEQFF. DNA for the CDR3: TGTGCCAGCAGTTTTCCCGGACTAGCGGGGAATGAGCAGTTCTTC.

V usage is TRBV28 and J usage is TRBJ1-3, with TRBD1 as a possible D gene (6 bases). In germline, CDR1 is MDHEN, CDR2 SYDVKM. V lost 11 bases, J lost 0 bases, and 17 bases lay in between. This CDR3 has 15 residues. CDR3 protein: CASGPGAISGNTIYF. CDR3 in DNA: TGTGCCTCTGGTCCAGGGGCCATCTCTGGAAACACCATATATTTT.

V and J are TRBV30 and TRBJ1-5, with D unclear. This CDR3 is 14 amino acids long. Trimming pared 2 bases from V and 0 bases from J, leaving 8 bases between. Germline V CDR1 and CDR2: GTSNPN, SVGIG (reference sequence). CDR3 loop: CAWSTGDSNQPQHF. The CDR3 DNA follows: TGTGCCTGGAGTACCGGTGATAGCAATCAGCCCCAGCATTTT.

The V and J genes are TRBV10-3 and TRBJ1-1; 9 bases are shared with TRBD1. With 8 bases clipped from V and 1 base from J, the junction kept 8 bases outside the gene matches. CDR1 is ENHRY and CDR2 is SYGVKD in the germline V gene. This CDR3 region has 15 residues. Here the CDR3 reads CAIQRETGGNTEAFF. The CDR3, as DNA: TGTGCCATCCAAAGGGAGACAGGGGGGAACACTGAAGCTTTCTTT.

There are a few counts of this clone. The J gene is TRBJ1-4, the V gene TRBV2, with D perhaps TRBD1 (5 bases). Germline V gene lookup returns CDR1 SNHLY and CDR2 FYNNEI. This CDR3 region has 13 residues. The V and J ends lost 8 bases and 4 bases respectively, with 11 bases between them. The DNA of the CDR3 is TGTGCCAGCGGAGGGGACGGTAATGAAAAACTGTTTTTT. It specifies CASGGDGNEKLFF.

This clone has only one observation. This chain uses TRBV6-5 with TRBJ2-1, with 8 positions matching TRBD2. This CDR3 is 15 amino acids long. With 4 bases clipped from V and 5 bases from J, the junction kept 7 bases outside the gene matches. Per the germline V gene, CDR1 is MNHEY and CDR2 is SVGAGI. CDR3 residues: CASSFRTSSNNEQFF. The DNA of the CDR3 is TGTGCCAGCAGTTTTCGGACTAGCAGCAACAATGAGCAGTTCTTC.

This chain links TRBV2 with TRBJ2-1; TRBD1 matches at 7 bases. CDR3 length equals 12 residues. CDR1 SNHLY and CDR2 FYNNEI come from the germline V gene. The V segment lost 9 bases and the J segment 10 bases; nucleotides outside the gene matches: 9. CDR3 coding DNA: TGTGCCAGTCATAGGGGACAGTTGGAGCAGTTCTTC. Encoded protein: CASHRGQLEQFF.

This chain joins TRBV19 and TRBJ1-1, with 7 bases aligning to TRBD1. CDR3 length: 15 amino acids. Germline assignment: CDR1 LNHDA and CDR2 SQIVND (reference sequence). The junction had 21 bases not matched to a gene; V was cut back by 9 bases and J by 11 bases. CDR3 protein: CASQSSPIGTATAFF. For the CDR3, the DNA is TGTGCCAGCCAATCATCACCGATCGGGACAGCGACGGCTTTCTTT.